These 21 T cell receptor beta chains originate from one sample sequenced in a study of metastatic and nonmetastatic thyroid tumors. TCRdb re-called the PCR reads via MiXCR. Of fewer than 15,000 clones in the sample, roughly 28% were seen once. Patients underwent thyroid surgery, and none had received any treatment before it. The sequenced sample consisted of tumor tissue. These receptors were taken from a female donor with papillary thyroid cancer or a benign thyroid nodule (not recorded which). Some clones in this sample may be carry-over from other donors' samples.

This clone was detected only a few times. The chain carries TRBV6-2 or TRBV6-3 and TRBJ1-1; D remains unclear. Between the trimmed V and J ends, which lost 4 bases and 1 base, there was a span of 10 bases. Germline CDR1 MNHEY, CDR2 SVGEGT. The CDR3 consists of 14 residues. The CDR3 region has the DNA TGTGCCAGCAGTTTAGCTAGCGGGAACACTGAAGCTTTCTTT. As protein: CASSLASGNTEAFF.

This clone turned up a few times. The CDR3 nucleotides read TGCGCCAGCAGCTTGGATCAGGGAGGGAGCACTGAAGCTTTCTTT. Amino acid sequence: CASSLDQGGSTEAFF. This chain connects TRBV5-1 to TRBJ1-1; D might be TRBD1 (5 bases). Per germline, CDR1 SGHRS and CDR2 YFSETQ. V lost 0 bases and J 4 bases, leaving 13 bases between the germline ends. This CDR3 spans 15 amino acids.

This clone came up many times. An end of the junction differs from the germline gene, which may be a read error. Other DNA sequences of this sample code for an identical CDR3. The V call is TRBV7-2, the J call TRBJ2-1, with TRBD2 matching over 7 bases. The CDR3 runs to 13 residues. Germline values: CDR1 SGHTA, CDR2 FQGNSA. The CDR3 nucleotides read TGTGCCAGCAGCTCGCCCGCCCGGGACTACCCATACTTC. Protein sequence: CASSSPARDYPYF.

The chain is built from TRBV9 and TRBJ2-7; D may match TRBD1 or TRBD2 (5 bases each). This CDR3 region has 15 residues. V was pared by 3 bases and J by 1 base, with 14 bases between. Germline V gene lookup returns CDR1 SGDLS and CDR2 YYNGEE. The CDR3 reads CASSGGDGGSYEQYF. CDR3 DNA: TGTGCCAGCAGCGGGGGTGATGGGGGTTCCTACGAGCAGTACTTC. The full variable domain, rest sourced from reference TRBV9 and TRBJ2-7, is DSGVTQTPKHLITATGQRVTLRCSPRSGDLSVYWYQQSLDQGLQFLIQYYNGEERAKGNILERFSAQQFPDLHSELNLSSLELGDSALYFCASSGGDGGSYEQYFGPGTRLTVT.

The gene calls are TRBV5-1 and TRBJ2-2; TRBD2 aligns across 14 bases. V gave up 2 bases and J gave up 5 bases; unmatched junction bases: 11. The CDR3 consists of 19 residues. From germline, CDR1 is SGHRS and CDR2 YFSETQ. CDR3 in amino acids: CASSFLTSGRAVPTGELFF. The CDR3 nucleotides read TGCGCCAGCAGCTTTTTGACTAGCGGGAGGGCCGTCCCTACCGGGGAGCTGTTTTTT.

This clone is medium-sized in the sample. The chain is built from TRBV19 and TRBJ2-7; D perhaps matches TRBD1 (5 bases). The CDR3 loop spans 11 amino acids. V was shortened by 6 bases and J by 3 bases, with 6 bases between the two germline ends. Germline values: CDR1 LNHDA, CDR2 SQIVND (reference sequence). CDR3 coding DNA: TGTGCCAGTAGAGGGGTCTACGAGCAGTACTTC. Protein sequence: CASRGVYEQYF.

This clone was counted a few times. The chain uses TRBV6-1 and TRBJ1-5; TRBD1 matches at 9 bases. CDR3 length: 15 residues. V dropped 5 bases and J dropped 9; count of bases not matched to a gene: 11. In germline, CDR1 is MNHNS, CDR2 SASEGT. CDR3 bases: TGTGCCAGCAGTCGACGTACAGGGGGCGAATTGCCCCAGCATTTT. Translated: CASSRRTGGELPQHF.

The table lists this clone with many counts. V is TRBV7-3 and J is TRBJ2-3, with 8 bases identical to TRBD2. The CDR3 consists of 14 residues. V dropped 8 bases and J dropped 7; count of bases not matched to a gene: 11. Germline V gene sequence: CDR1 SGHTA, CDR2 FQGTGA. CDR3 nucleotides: TGTGCCAGCGCTGGGAGCGGGAGCCTCAATACGCAGTATTTT. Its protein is CASAGSGSLNTQYF.

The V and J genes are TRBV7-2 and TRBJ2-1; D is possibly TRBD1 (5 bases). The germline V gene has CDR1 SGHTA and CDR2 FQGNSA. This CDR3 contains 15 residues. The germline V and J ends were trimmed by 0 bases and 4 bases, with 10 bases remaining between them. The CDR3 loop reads CASSLAGRGYNEQFF. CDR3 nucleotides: TGTGCCAGCAGCTTAGCGGGAAGGGGTTACAATGAGCAGTTCTTC. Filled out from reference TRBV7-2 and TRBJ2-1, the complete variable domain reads GAGVSQSPSNKVTEKGKDVELRCDPISGHTALYWYRQSLGQGLEFLIYFQGNSAPDKSGLPSDRFSAERTGGSVSTLTIQRTQQEDSAVYLCASSLAGRGYNEQFFGPGTRLTVL.

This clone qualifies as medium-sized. This CDR3 reads CASSSTDLRNQPQHF. In nucleotides, the CDR3 is TGTGCCAGCAGCTCCACAGATCTACGCAATCAGCCCCAGCATTTT. The chain employs TRBV7-9 and TRBJ1-5; unclear D gene. This CDR3 comprises 15 residues. Per the germline V gene, CDR1 is SEHNR and CDR2 is FQNEAQ (reference sequence). V lost 4 bases and J lost 2, with 12 bases in between.

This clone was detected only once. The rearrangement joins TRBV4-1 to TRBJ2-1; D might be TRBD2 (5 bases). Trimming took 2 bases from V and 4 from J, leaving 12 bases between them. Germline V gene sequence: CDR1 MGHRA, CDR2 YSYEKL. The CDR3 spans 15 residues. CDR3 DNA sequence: TGCGCCAGCAGCCAATGGACTGAGGGTTACAATGAGCAGTTCTTC. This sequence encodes CASSQWTEGYNEQFF.

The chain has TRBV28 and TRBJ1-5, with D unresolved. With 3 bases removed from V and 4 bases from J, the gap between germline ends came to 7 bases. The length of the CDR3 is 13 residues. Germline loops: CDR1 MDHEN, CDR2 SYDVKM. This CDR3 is CASSFAGNQPQHF. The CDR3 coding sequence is TGTGCCAGCAGTTTTGCGGGGAATCAGCCCCAGCATTTT.

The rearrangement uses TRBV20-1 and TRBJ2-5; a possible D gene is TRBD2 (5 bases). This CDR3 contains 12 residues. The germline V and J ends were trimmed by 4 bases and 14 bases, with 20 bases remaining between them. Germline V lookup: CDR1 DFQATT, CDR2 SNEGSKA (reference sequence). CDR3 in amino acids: CSATPSGPTIYF. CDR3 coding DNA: TGCAGTGCTACCCCTTCCGGGCCGACTATTTACTTC.

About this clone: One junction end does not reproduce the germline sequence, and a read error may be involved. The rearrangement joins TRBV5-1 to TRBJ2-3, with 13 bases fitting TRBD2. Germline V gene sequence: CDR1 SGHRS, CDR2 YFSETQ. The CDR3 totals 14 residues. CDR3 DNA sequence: TGCTCCAGCAGTGGGACTAGCGGGATAAATACGCAGTATTTT. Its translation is CSSSGTSGINTQYF.

The DNA of the CDR3 is TGTGCCAGCAGGAAAGGGGTTCCGAACACCGGGGAGCTGTTTTTT. As protein: CASRKGVPNTGELFF. This chain links TRBV6-1 with TRBJ2-2; D possibly corresponds to TRBD1 (5 bases). Germline CDR1 is MNHNS and CDR2 is SASEGT. V lost 6 bases and J lost 0, with 11 bases in between. The CDR3 sequence is 15 residues long.

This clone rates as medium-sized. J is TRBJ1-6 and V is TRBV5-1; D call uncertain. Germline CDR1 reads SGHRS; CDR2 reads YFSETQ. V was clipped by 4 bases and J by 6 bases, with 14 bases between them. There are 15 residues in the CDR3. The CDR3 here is CASSPARRGNSPLHF. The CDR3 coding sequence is TGCGCCAGCAGCCCAGCGCGGCGGGGTAATTCACCCCTCCACTTT.

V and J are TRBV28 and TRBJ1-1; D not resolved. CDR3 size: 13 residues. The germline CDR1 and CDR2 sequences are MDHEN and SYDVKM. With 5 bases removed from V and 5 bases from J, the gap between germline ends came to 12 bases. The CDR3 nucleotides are TGTGCCAGCAGTGCAATCGGAGGAACTGAAGCTTTCTTT. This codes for CASSAIGGTEAFF.

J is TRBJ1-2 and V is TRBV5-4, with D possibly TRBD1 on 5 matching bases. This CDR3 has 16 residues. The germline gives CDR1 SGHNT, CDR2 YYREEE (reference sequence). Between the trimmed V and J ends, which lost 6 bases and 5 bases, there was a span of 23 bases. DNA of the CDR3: TGTGCCAGCATTTCAGTACCCGGGACCCCAAAGTATGGCTACACCTTC. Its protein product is CASISVPGTPKYGYTF.

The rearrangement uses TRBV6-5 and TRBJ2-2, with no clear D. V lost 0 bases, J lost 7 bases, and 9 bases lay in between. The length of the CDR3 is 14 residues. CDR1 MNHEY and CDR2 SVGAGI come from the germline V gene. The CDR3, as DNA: TGTGCCAGCAGTTACTCGTTGGGTAGCGGGGAGCTGTTTTTT. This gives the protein CASSYSLGSGELFF.

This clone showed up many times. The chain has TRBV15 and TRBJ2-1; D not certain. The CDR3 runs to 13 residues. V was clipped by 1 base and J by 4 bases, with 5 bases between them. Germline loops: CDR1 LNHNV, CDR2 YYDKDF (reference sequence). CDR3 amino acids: CATSRGGYNEQFF. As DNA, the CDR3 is TGTGCCACCAGCAGAGGGGGTTACAATGAGCAGTTCTTC.

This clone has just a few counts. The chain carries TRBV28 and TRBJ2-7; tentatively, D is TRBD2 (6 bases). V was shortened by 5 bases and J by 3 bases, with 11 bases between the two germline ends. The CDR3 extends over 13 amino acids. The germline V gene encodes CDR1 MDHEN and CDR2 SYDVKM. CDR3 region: CASSGGLHYEQYF. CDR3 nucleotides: TGTGCCAGCAGTGGGGGACTTCACTACGAGCAGTACTTC.